This T cell receptor (beta chain) was sequenced during a study of vaccination and CD4 T cells after COVID-19. The overall study: Stimulation used overlapping spike peptides from SARS-CoV-2, HCoV-NL63, HCoV-OC43 and HCoV-229E.

Treatment indicated: roughly nine-day PBMC culture with coronavirus spike peptide pools or control peptides (ViraFEST assay). Following expansion of antigen-specific T cells with peptide pools, ViraFEST then sequenced TCRs. In this cohort, PCR tests turned positive between March and December 2020, predating US Alpha, Beta and Delta variants. Germline V CDR1 and CDR2: SGHRS, YFSETQ. CDR3 length: 14 amino acids. Trimming removed 3 bases from V and 0 bases from J; junction bases left unmatched: 1. Sequencing of the DNA from cultured CD4+ T cells was carried out with the Oncomine TCR Beta short-read assay. One entry per CDR3 protein, called by TCRdb with MiXCR from the PCR reads. The top ten clones hold about 3.5% of a sample with 15,000 or so distinct CDR3 sequences, 44% of them seen once. This clonotype occurred a few times. Its antigen remains unidentified.

The sequencing input was CD4+ T cells from blood, cultured in vitro. V gene TRBV5-1 combines with J gene TRBJ2-3; TRBD2 matches at 7 bases. The sequence was obtained from a human donor who had recovered from COVID-19. In nucleotides, the CDR3 is TGCGCCAGCAGCTCCGGGGGGAGCACAGATACGCAGTATTTT. It specifies CASSSGGSTDTQYF.